The source of this TCR beta chain is a study of blood T cells in healthy people across ages. Each donor was a healthy Caucasian individual from Russia, aged 6 to 90. Each donor supplied around 9.6 milliliters of peripheral blood. Alongside a J-beta primer mix, a sample-barcoded 5' primer served in a second PCR lasting roughly 7 to 11 cycles. Via MiXCR, TCRdb re-called the 5' RACE reads, giving one row per CDR3 protein. This sample yields fewer than 900,000 distinct CDR3 sequences, of which approximately 43% are seen a single time; roughly 19% belongs to the top ten. The CDR3 totals 15 residues. V gave up 7 bases and J gave up 3 bases; unmatched junction bases: 9. CDR1 is MNHEY, CDR2 SVGEGT, per germline. Concerning this clonotype: The antigen is unknown.

General observations from the study: Unsorted PBMCs prevented conclusive naive versus antigen-experienced comparison. Compared with aged donors, long-lived donors showed fewer expanded clones, suggesting selection.

The material sequenced was blood. The sequence was obtained from an older woman in good health. The J gene is TRBJ2-3, the V gene TRBV6-2 or TRBV6-3; 8 nucleotides agree with TRBD2. In nucleotides, the CDR3 is TGTGCCAGCAAAACAGCGGGAGACGGTACAGATACGCAGTATTTT. Translated, it gives CASKTAGDGTDTQYF.